The T cell receptor beta chain under discussion was sequenced for a study of blood T cell repertoires in COVID-19. Study-level background: The United States, Italy and Spain were the sources of the acute and convalescent COVID-19 samples. Nucleic acid was either cDNA or gDNA, and it came from T cells, B-cell-depleted T cells, or PBMCs.

There are 18 residues in the CDR3. From germline, CDR1 is MRHNA and CDR2 SNTAGT. Germline trimming cut 4 bases from V and 5 bases from J; bases unmatched to any gene: 16. TCRdb's table, derived via immunoSEQ multiplex PCR, lists solely in-frame clones and lacks some. This sample has 150,000 to 200,000 clones; about 86% occur once, and the top ten carry approximately 19%. The sequencing input was peripheral blood. The V call is TRBV6-4, the J call TRBJ2-1, with 8 bases identical to TRBD1. The receptor comes from an elderly woman with acute or convalescent COVID-19. The CDR3 spells CASSVEGSAGTGNNEQFF. Here the CDR3 DNA reads TGTGCCAGCAGTGTCGAGGGGTCTGCCGGGACAGGAAACAATGAGCAGTTCTTC.